The 25 T cell receptor beta chains reported below all come from one sample, sequenced in a study of somatic mutations in cytotoxic T cells in rheumatoid arthritis. Sequencing used immunoSEQ multiplex PCR; TCRdb keeps in-frame clones, though not all of them. The sample gives 9,500 to 15,000 clones, approximately 80% of which show up once; roughly an eighth is in the top ten. The sample consisted of CD8+ T cells sorted from blood. The source is a man in his forties or fifties in good health.

The genes are TRBV5-1 and TRBJ2-1; TRBD1 aligns across 8 bases. Germline V CDR1 and CDR2: SGHRS, YFSETQ. Germline trimming cut 0 bases from V and 6 bases from J; bases unmatched to any gene: 5. CDR3 size: 15 residues. CDR3 sequence (DNA): TGCGCCAGCAGCTTGGGGACAGGGAACGTCAATGAGCAGTTCTTC. Its protein product is CASSLGTGNVNEQFF.

V gene TRBV7-2 combines with J gene TRBJ2-2, with 7 bases that match TRBD1. The CDR3 sequence is 18 residues long. V gave up 2 bases and J gave up 2 bases; unmatched junction bases: 11. Looked up from germline, CDR1 is SGHTA and CDR2 is FQGNSA. The CDR3 sequence: CASSLSRGQAVNTGELFF. In DNA form, the CDR3 reads TGTGCCAGCAGCTTAAGTCGCGGACAGGCGGTCAACACCGGGGAGCTGTTTTTT.

This chain links TRBV15 with TRBJ2-7; the match to TRBD1 covers 9 bases. The J segment lost 5 bases and the V segment lost 0 bases, leaving 5 bases of the junction unmatched. CDR1 LNHNV and CDR2 YYDKDF come from the germline V gene (reference sequence). The CDR3 extends over 15 amino acids. For the CDR3, the DNA is TGTGCCACCAGCAGAGACGTGGGACAGGGACACGAGCAGTACTTC. Protein sequence: CATSRDVGQGHEQYF.

The chain employs TRBV27 and TRBJ2-7; a weak D match, TRBD2 (5 bases). The V end lost 8 bases, the J end lost 3 bases, and 11 bases lay between the germline ends. From germline, CDR1 is MNHEY and CDR2 SMNVEV (reference sequence). The CDR3 consists of 12 residues. The CDR3 nucleotides are TGTGCCAGCTGCCGGGAACACTACGAGCAGTACGTC. Protein sequence: CASCREHYEQYV.

The CDR3, as DNA: TGTGCCTCGAAGGCGGGGCCCACGGTAGATACGCAGTATTTT. Translation: CASKAGPTVDTQYF. The rearrangement joins TRBV7-2 to TRBJ2-3; a weak D match, TRBD2 (6 bases). CDR1 and CDR2 from the germline V gene are SGHTA and FQGNSA. V dropped 11 bases and J dropped 5 bases, with 20 bases sitting between them. The CDR3 runs to 14 residues.

This clone was seen more than once but under ten times. The chain joins TRBV27 to TRBJ2-1; TRBD2 agrees at 12 bases. Germline CDR1 is MNHEY and CDR2 is SMNVEV (reference sequence). CDR3 size: 17 residues. J gave up 4 bases and V 4 bases, and 8 bases lay outside the gene matches. CDR3 residues: CASSSPSSGGAYNEQFF. The CDR3 DNA sequence: TGTGCCAGCAGTTCTCCCTCTAGCGGGGGGGCTTACAATGAGCAGTTCTTC.

V is TRBV4-2 and J is TRBJ1-1; D is perhaps TRBD1 (5 bases). Trimming pared 0 bases from V and 1 base from J, leaving 12 bases between. Germline-derived CDR1 and CDR2 are LGHNA and YNFKEQ. The CDR3 extends over 16 amino acids. CDR3 DNA sequence: TGTGCCAGCAGCCAAGATCTACAGGTTGGGAACACTGAAGCTTTCTTT. It translates to CASSQDLQVGNTEAFF.

V is TRBV6-5 and J is TRBJ2-7; D unresolved. The CDR3 sequence is 13 residues long. Trimming removed 0 bases from V and 4 bases from J, with 7 bases in between. The germline CDR1 and CDR2 sequences are MNHEY and SVGAGI. The CDR3 reads CASSYSLAYEQYF. The CDR3 DNA reads as TGTGCCAGCAGTTACTCGTTAGCATACGAGCAGTACTTC.

The chain joins TRBV7-9 to TRBJ2-1; D is perhaps TRBD1 (5 bases). V was cut by 5 bases and J by 1 base, with 15 bases left in between. The germline gives CDR1 SEHNR, CDR2 FQNEAQ (reference sequence). This CDR3 is built from 16 residues. The chain's CDR3 is CASSPQYRLSYNEQFF. DNA of the CDR3: TGTGCCAGCAGCCCCCAATACAGGTTATCCTACAATGAGCAGTTCTTC.

V and J are TRBV30 and TRBJ2-7, with D maybe TRBD1 (8 bases). This CDR3 has 14 amino acids. Germline V gene lookup returns CDR1 GTSNPN and CDR2 SVGIG (reference sequence). The ends were cut back, 0 bases at V and 6 bases at J, with 15 bases in the middle. DNA for the CDR3: TGTGCCTGGAGTGTAAGGACAGGGAGGGTCGAGCAGTACTTC. This translates into CAWSVRTGRVEQYF.

The gene calls are TRBV19 and TRBJ1-5; a possible D gene is TRBD1 (6 bases). This CDR3 is 15 amino acids long. Deletions cut 9 bases from V and 5 bases from J, with 20 bases between. Germline V gene lookup returns CDR1 LNHDA and CDR2 SQIVND (reference sequence). CDR3 in DNA: TGTGCCAGATGGGGGCCGGTCACAATCTATCAGCCCCAGCATTTT. It is translated as CARWGPVTIYQPQHF.

This rearrangement joins TRBV28 to TRBJ1-1; TRBD1 might be the D (5 bases). The V end lost 5 bases, the J end lost 3 bases, and 22 bases lay between the germline ends. Germline V gene sequence: CDR1 MDHEN, CDR2 SYDVKM. The CDR3 consists of 17 residues. The CDR3 nucleotides read TGTGCCAGCAGTCGAGGACTCATAAAGGGGTATGACACTGAAGCTTTCTTT. It encodes CASSRGLIKGYDTEAFF.

The chain combines TRBV28 with TRBJ1-5; weak D call: TRBD1 (5 bases). Per the germline V gene, CDR1 is MDHEN and CDR2 is SYDVKM. The CDR3 runs 16 residues. V was clipped by 6 bases and J by 0 bases, with 15 bases between them. DNA of the CDR3: TGTGCCAGCAGAGGGACGGCAGGTTATAGCAATCAGCCCCAGCATTTT. Translation gives CASRGTAGYSNQPQHF.

J is TRBJ2-2 and V is TRBV27; 9 bases are shared with TRBD2. J lost 0 bases, V lost 9 bases, and 8 bases had no gene match. The V gene's germline CDR1 is MNHEY and CDR2 SMNVEV (reference sequence). The CDR3 is made up of 16 amino acids. CDR3 protein: CASSETSGPNTGELFF. The CDR3 bases are TGTGCCAGTAGCGAGACTAGCGGCCCGAACACCGGGGAGCTGTTTTTT.

This clone is a singleton in its sample. J is TRBJ1-1 and V is TRBV4-1; D is undetermined. CDR1 and CDR2 from the germline V gene are MGHRA and YSYEKL. Trimming cost V 0 bases and J 7 bases, with 9 bases left between them. The CDR3 runs to 13 residues. Written as DNA, the CDR3 is TGCGCCAGCAGCCAAGATATCGGTCATGAAGCTTTCTTT. Residues: CASSQDIGHEAFF.

This rearrangement joins TRBV7-8 to TRBJ1-5; D is undetermined. V was trimmed by 1 base and J by 7 bases, leaving 14 bases between them. CDR1 is SGHVS and CDR2 is FQNEAQ in the germline V gene. CDR3 length: 15 amino acids. CDR3 residues: CASSLGGKALQPQHF. The CDR3 nucleotides are TGTGCCAGCAGCTTAGGAGGCAAGGCACTCCAGCCCCAGCATTTT.

The gene calls are TRBV5-1 and TRBJ2-1; TRBD1 matches 7 bases. The CDR3 sequence is 15 residues long. Germline values: CDR1 SGHRS, CDR2 YFSETQ. V lost 4 bases, J lost 3 bases, and 7 bases stayed unmatched. CDR3 loop: CASSDRDSLYNEQFF. The CDR3 bases are TGCGCCAGCAGCGACCGGGACAGTCTCTACAATGAGCAGTTCTTC.

The V gene is TRBV11-2, the J gene TRBJ2-7, with TRBD2 matching 8 bases. J was trimmed by 4 bases and V by 1 base; bases with no gene match: 3. This CDR3 has 14 amino acids. Germline loops: CDR1 SGHAT, CDR2 FQNNGV. CDR3 protein: CASSLGAGEYEQYF. The DNA for the CDR3 is TGTGCCAGCAGCTTAGGAGCGGGAGAGTACGAGCAGTACTTC.

CDR3: CASSSRPSPLHF. Here the CDR3 DNA reads TGTGCCAGCAGCTCCCGGCCTTCACCCCTCCACTTT. The gene calls are TRBV5-8 and TRBJ1-6; unclear D gene. From germline, CDR1 is SGHTS and CDR2 YDEGEE. This CDR3 has 12 amino acids. Trimming removed 3 bases from V and 9 bases from J, with 7 bases in between.

This chain connects TRBV6-1 to TRBJ2-7, with a tentative D call TRBD2 (5 bases). The germline gives CDR1 MNHNS, CDR2 SASEGT. CDR3 length: 12 amino acids. V lost 2 bases and J 9 bases, leaving 11 bases between the germline ends. In nucleotides, the CDR3 is TGTGCCAGCAGTGAATTGACGGGGTTGCAGTACGTC. Translated, it gives CASSELTGLQYV.

The chain is built from TRBV9 and TRBJ2-3; D unclear. Trimming cost V 0 bases and J 0 bases, with 8 bases left between them. Germline loops: CDR1 SGDLS, CDR2 YYNGEE. There are 15 residues in the CDR3. CDR3 sequence (DNA): TGTGCCAGCAGCGTAGAGCCCCTAAGCACAGATACGCAGTATTTT. The encoded protein is CASSVEPLSTDTQYF.

V and J are TRBV2 and TRBJ2-1; D gene unclear. Trimming stripped 3 bases from V and 12 bases from J, with 9 bases between. Germline CDR1 and CDR2: SNHLY and FYNNEI. This CDR3 comprises 11 residues. The CDR3, as DNA: TGTGCCAGCAGTGAGGTCGCCCCGCAGTTCTTC. Translated, it gives CASSEVAPQFF.

The rearrangement uses TRBV10-2 and TRBJ2-7, with TRBD2 as a possible D gene (6 bases). CDR1 and CDR2 (germline): WSHSY, SAAADI. V shed 3 bases and J shed 3 bases, with 12 bases lying between them. The CDR3 spans 14 residues. This CDR3 is CASSDGGTLYEQYV. In DNA, the CDR3 is TGCGCCAGCAGTGATGGGGGGACCCTCTACGAGCAGTACGTC.

The CDR3 region is CASSDKRSEKLFF. In DNA, the CDR3 is TGCGCCAGCAGTGATAAAAGAAGTGAAAAACTGTTTTTT. The chain uses TRBV10-2 and TRBJ1-4; D not resolved. V lost 3 bases, J lost 7 bases, and 9 bases lay in between. The CDR3 length is 13 residues. CDR1 is WSHSY and CDR2 is SAAADI in the germline V gene.

This clone was seen only once. V usage is TRBV20-1 and J usage is TRBJ2-7, with no clear D. This CDR3 comprises 11 residues. Looked up from germline, CDR1 is DFQATT and CDR2 is SNEGSKA (reference sequence). V was clipped by 6 bases and J by 6 bases, with 12 bases between them. The CDR3 spells CSAKLYGEQYV. Here the CDR3 DNA reads TGCAGTGCCAAGTTGTACGGCGAGCAGTACGTC.